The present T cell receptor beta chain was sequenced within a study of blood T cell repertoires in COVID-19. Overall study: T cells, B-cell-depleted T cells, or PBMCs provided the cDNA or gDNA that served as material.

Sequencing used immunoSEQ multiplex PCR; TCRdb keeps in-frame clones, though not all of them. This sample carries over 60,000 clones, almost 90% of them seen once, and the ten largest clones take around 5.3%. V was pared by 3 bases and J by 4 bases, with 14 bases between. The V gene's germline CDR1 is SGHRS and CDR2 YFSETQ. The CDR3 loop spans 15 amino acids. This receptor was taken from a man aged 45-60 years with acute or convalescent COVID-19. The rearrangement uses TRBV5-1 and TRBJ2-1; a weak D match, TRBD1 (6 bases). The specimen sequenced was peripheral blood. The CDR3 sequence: CASSSQWQGYNEQFF. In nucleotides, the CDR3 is TGCGCCAGCAGCTCTCAGTGGCAGGGGTACAATGAGCAGTTCTTC.